This TCR beta chain stems from a study of blood T cell repertoires in COVID-19. Across the whole study: The samples span acute and convalescent COVID-19 from the United States, Italy and Spain. PBMCs, B-cell-depleted T cells, or T cells were the source of the cDNA or gDNA that made up the material.

A Seattle source enrolled patients during active infection and followed them longitudinally. Original analysis: Estimates of nucleated cell counts were drawn from the amplification of reference gene primers. TCRdb's copy holds only in-frame clones and misses some; the assay was immunoSEQ multiplex PCR. That table gives V, J and clone size, and the DNA gave D and trimming. Of 150,000 to 200,000 clones in the sample, 70% to 80% were seen once. The sample was peripheral blood. This TCR came from a woman aged 40 to 50 with COVID-19, enrolled during active disease.

For the CDR3, the DNA is TGTGCCAGCTCACCCGGACAGGGGGCAGGAAATTCACCCCTCCACTTT. Residues: CASSPGQGAGNSPLHF. J is TRBJ1-6 and V is TRBV18; 11 bases fit TRBD1. The junction had 5 bases not matched to a gene; V was cut back by 3 bases and J by 7 bases. From germline, CDR1 is KGHSH and CDR2 LQKENI. This CDR3 spans 16 amino acids.